One sample yielded the 23 T cell receptor beta chains listed below, sequenced in a study of shared clonotypes between healthy human individuals. Profiled with immunoSEQ multiplex PCR; TCRdb holds only in-frame clones, not every one. The sample has about 1.5 million clones, 96% seen once. Sequencing was done on a sample of naive CD4+ T cells sorted from blood. Subset noted: CD45RA+ positively selected. These receptors all come from a man younger than 45 in good health.

V gene TRBV11-2 combines with J gene TRBJ2-7; the match to TRBD2 covers 12 bases. Germline loops: CDR1 SGHAT, CDR2 FQNNGV. The CDR3 loop spans 15 amino acids. Trimming at V came to 5 bases and at J to 4 bases, leaving 6 bases not matched to a gene. DNA for the CDR3: TGTGCCAGCAGCCCCCGACTAGCGGGAGTTTACGAGCAGTACTTC. Translated, it gives CASSPRLAGVYEQYF.

The V gene is TRBV5-8, the J gene TRBJ1-2, with D perhaps TRBD1 (6 bases). The germline CDR1 and CDR2 sequences are SGHTS and YDEGEE. The CDR3 totals 16 residues. The V end lost 2 bases, the J end lost 2 bases, and 16 bases lay between the germline ends. The CDR3 DNA follows: TGTGCCAGCAGCTTCGGCCACACAGACAGGAACTATGGCTACACCTTC. Amino acids: CASSFGHTDRNYGYTF.

The chain links TRBV14 to TRBJ2-7; the D call may be TRBD1 or TRBD2 (5 bases each). The CDR3 is made up of 15 amino acids. Germline-derived CDR1 and CDR2 are SGHDN and FVKESK. V lost 4 bases, J lost 1 base, and 14 bases lay in between. The CDR3 is CASSLSGTDSYEQYF. In DNA form, the CDR3 reads TGTGCCAGCAGCCTGTCCGGGACGGATTCCTACGAGCAGTACTTC.

The chain uses TRBV30 and TRBJ2-2; D unclear. Germline-derived CDR1 and CDR2 are GTSNPN and SVGIG (reference sequence). This CDR3 is built from 14 residues. Deletions cut 0 bases from V and 4 bases from J, with 9 bases between. CDR3 amino acids: CAWSVRRFTGELFF. In DNA, the CDR3 is TGTGCCTGGAGTGTTCGGAGATTCACCGGGGAGCTGTTTTTT.

On this clone itself: The identical CDR3 is also encoded by other nucleotide sequences in the sample. The J gene is TRBJ2-7, the V gene TRBV5-1; the match to TRBD1 covers 10 bases. Trimming at V came to 0 bases and at J to 4 bases, leaving 4 bases not matched to a gene. The CDR3 runs 15 residues. Germline CDR1 is SGHRS and CDR2 is YFSETQ. The CDR3 nucleotides read TGCGCCAGCAGCTTGGCGGGACAGGGGTCGTACGAGCAGTACTTC. It is translated as CASSLAGQGSYEQYF.

The rearrangement joins TRBV6-5 to TRBJ2-5, with D maybe TRBD2 (6 bases). There are 16 residues in the CDR3. In germline, CDR1 is MNHEY, CDR2 SVGAGI. V shed 0 bases and J shed 4 bases, with 15 bases lying between them. CDR3 nucleotide sequence: TGTGCCAGCAGTTACTCGAAGGTCGGGAGCGGAGAGACCCAGTACTTC. As protein: CASSYSKVGSGETQYF.

This clone showed up just once. The chain couples TRBV19 to TRBJ1-5, with unresolved D. Germline V gene sequence: CDR1 LNHDA, CDR2 SQIVND (reference sequence). V shed 2 bases and J shed 4 bases, with 12 bases lying between them. The CDR3 extends over 15 amino acids. The CDR3 is CASSIIDSENQPQHF. In DNA form, the CDR3 reads TGTGCCAGTAGTATAATTGATTCAGAAAATCAGCCCCAGCATTTT.

The chain has TRBV18 and TRBJ2-5; a weak D match, TRBD1 (6 bases). Germline lookup yields CDR1 KGHSH and CDR2 LQKENI. The CDR3 is made up of 15 amino acids. V was clipped by 2 bases and J by 1 base, with 11 bases between them. This chain's CDR3 is CASSPRGSGQETQYF. The CDR3 DNA follows: TGTGCCAGCTCACCAAGGGGGAGCGGCCAAGAGACCCAGTACTTC. The entire variable domain, with the rest obtained from reference TRBV18 and TRBJ2-5, is as follows: NAGVMQNPRHLVRRRGQEARLRCSPMKGHSHVYWYRQLPEEGLKFMVYLQKENIIDESGMPKERFSAEFPKEGPSILRIQQVVRGDSAAYFCASSPRGSGQETQYFGPGTRLLVL.

This clone has only one observation. The same CDR3 can be traced to other DNA sequences in this sample. The chain joins TRBV5-4 to TRBJ2-5; D is unresolved. Germline CDR1 reads SGHNT; CDR2 reads YYREEE (reference sequence). The V end was cut by 0 bases, the J end by 3 bases, with 6 bases between. The CDR3 length is 13 residues. The CDR3 spells CASSLVAEETQYF. The CDR3 DNA is TGTGCCAGCAGCTTGGTGGCGGAAGAGACCCAGTACTTC.

The chain recombines TRBV7-8 with TRBJ1-5; a weak D match, TRBD1 (5 bases). Germline V gene sequence: CDR1 SGHVS, CDR2 FQNEAQ. V lost 2 bases and J lost 1, with 9 bases in between. This CDR3 is 15 amino acids long. The CDR3 sequence is CASSLRTTSNQPQHF. CDR3 sequence (DNA): TGTGCCAGCAGCTTAAGGACAACGAGCAATCAGCCCCAGCATTTT.

This clone was seen just once. This chain's CDR3 is CASSVSENNQPQHF. CDR3 DNA: TGTGCCAGCAGTGTTTCCGAAAACAATCAGCCCCAGCATTTT. The chain has TRBV6-1 and TRBJ1-5; D uncertain. CDR3 size: 14 residues. Germline CDR1 reads MNHNS; CDR2 reads SASEGT. V was shortened by 4 bases and J by 3 bases, with 10 bases between the two germline ends.

This clone was observed once. This rearrangement joins TRBV7-2 to TRBJ1-3; D uncertain. V was trimmed by 5 bases and J by 1 base, leaving 18 bases between them. From germline, CDR1 is SGHTA and CDR2 FQGNSA. This CDR3 is 17 amino acids long. DNA of the CDR3: TGTGCCAGCAGCCCAGTGGTAGGACTCCCTTCTGGAAACACCATATATTTT. Its translation: CASSPVVGLPSGNTIYF.

The rearrangement uses TRBV18 and TRBJ2-1; perhaps TRBD2 as D (6 bases). Deletions cut 3 bases from V and 7 bases from J, with 13 bases between. Germline V lookup: CDR1 KGHSH, CDR2 LQKENI. The CDR3 runs to 14 residues. This chain's CDR3 is CASSPLAVVNEQFF. The CDR3 DNA reads as TGTGCCAGCTCACCTTTAGCGGTGGTAAATGAGCAGTTCTTC.

The rearrangement uses TRBV5-1 and TRBJ2-1, with 7 bases lining up with TRBD2. CDR1 is SGHRS and CDR2 is YFSETQ in the germline V gene. The CDR3 spans 14 residues. The ends lost 0 bases at V and 9 bases at J; junction bases unmatched: 6. The CDR3 reads CASSLGLASGEQFF. In nucleotides, the CDR3 is TGCGCCAGCAGCTTGGGACTAGCTTCGGGTGAGCAGTTCTTC. Full variable domain (outside the CDR3, taken from reference TRBV5-1 and TRBJ2-1): KAGVTQTPRYLIKTRGQQVTLSCSPISGHRSVSWYQQTPGQGLQFLFEYFSETQRNKGNFPGRFSGRQFSNSRSEMNVSTLELGDSALYLCASSLGLASGEQFFGPGTRLTVL.

The chain couples TRBV30 to TRBJ1-1; D is perhaps TRBD1 (5 bases). Trimming took off 5 bases at V and 1 base at J, with 20 bases between the two ends. This CDR3 region has 16 residues. The germline V gene encodes CDR1 GTSNPN and CDR2 SVGIG (reference sequence). The CDR3 region has the DNA TGTGCCTGGCACACTTTTACGGGACGGACGAACACTGAAGCTTTCTTT. This sequence encodes CAWHTFTGRTNTEAFF.

CDR3 amino acids: CATKRQGNYGYTF. DNA of the CDR3: TGTGCCACCAAGAGACAGGGCAACTATGGCTACACCTTC. The gene calls are TRBV28 and TRBJ1-2; 7 bases are a match to TRBD1. Germline loops: CDR1 MDHEN, CDR2 SYDVKM. CDR3 size: 13 residues. The V segment lost 10 bases and the J segment 2 bases; nucleotides outside the gene matches: 7.

V is TRBV2 and J is TRBJ1-4; no firm D call. V was clipped by 5 bases and J by 5 bases, with 9 bases between them. There are 13 residues in the CDR3. Germline CDR1 is SNHLY and CDR2 is FYNNEI. In DNA, the CDR3 is TGTGCCAGCAGTTTGGAAAGAAATGAAAAACTGTTTTTT. It encodes CASSLERNEKLFF.

The rearrangement uses TRBV25-1 and TRBJ2-3; tentatively, D is TRBD1 (7 bases). Germline assignment: CDR1 MGHDK and CDR2 SYGVNS. CDR3 length: 17 residues. V was cut by 1 base and J by 0 bases, with 14 bases left in between. The CDR3 DNA reads as TGTGCCAGCAGTGAATCGTGGCAGGGGGGTAGCACAGATACGCAGTATTTT. Amino acid sequence: CASSESWQGGSTDTQYF.

The CDR3, as DNA: TGTGCCAGCAACCTCAGGATTGCTAACTATGGCTACACCTTC. This translates into CASNLRIANYGYTF. The genes are TRBV28 and TRBJ1-2; no firm D call. This CDR3 region has 14 residues. Trimming stripped 7 bases from V and 0 bases from J, with 12 bases between. The germline V gene encodes CDR1 MDHEN and CDR2 SYDVKM.

The chain is built from TRBV6-1 and TRBJ2-7, with D possibly matching TRBD1 (6 bases). Germline lookup yields CDR1 MNHNS and CDR2 SASEGT. V dropped 0 bases and J dropped 3 bases, with 18 bases sitting between them. CDR3 size: 17 residues. The CDR3, as DNA: TGTGCCAGCAGTGAAGCGGGGATCTGGACAGTTTACTACGAGCAGTACTTC. This translates into CASSEAGIWTVYYEQYF.

The V gene is TRBV6-1, the J gene TRBJ2-2; 7 positions match TRBD2. CDR3 length: 15 residues. The J segment lost 6 bases and the V segment lost 6 bases, leaving 10 bases of the junction unmatched. Germline CDR1 is MNHNS and CDR2 is SASEGT. The CDR3 nucleotides are TGTGCCAGCAGCGATCCCACGGGGGGACCCGGGGAGCTGTTTTTT. Protein product: CASSDPTGGPGELFF.

The gene calls are TRBV9 and TRBJ2-5; the D call may be TRBD1 or TRBD2 (6 bases each). Per the germline V gene, CDR1 is SGDLS and CDR2 is YYNGEE. Trimming removed 0 bases at V and 2 bases at J, with 14 bases between. This CDR3 contains 16 residues. The DNA for the CDR3 is TGTGCCAGCAGCGTAGCCGGGGGCGCGGGTCAAGAGACCCAGTACTTC. It encodes CASSVAGGAGQETQYF.

The chain links TRBV14 to TRBJ1-1; tentatively, D is TRBD1 (6 bases). From germline, CDR1 is SGHDN and CDR2 FVKESK. V was trimmed by 2 bases and J by 4 bases, leaving 11 bases between them. The CDR3 consists of 14 residues. This CDR3 is CASSQTRRGTEAFF. In nucleotides, the CDR3 is TGTGCCAGCAGCCAAACCCGCAGGGGCACTGAAGCTTTCTTT.